One sample yielded the 10 T cell receptor beta chains listed below, sequenced in a study of blood T cell repertoires in COVID-19 (dated by TCRdb to 2020 to 2022). The library came from the immunoSEQ multiplex PCR assay. Here the immuneACCESS table is served through TCRdb, limited to in-frame sequences with V and J called. Missing clones are a known gap in these copies; in checked studies unresolved V genes cover under half, and the rest lacks a known reason. This sample is represented by 150,000 to 200,000 clones; around 80% of them were singletons. Of the sample, less than 20% falls within the top ten clones. The sample comprised peripheral blood. The receptor set was obtained from an older woman who had recovered from COVID-19.

This clone was seen only a few times. The CDR3 spells CASSWGVGQPQHF. The CDR3 DNA follows: TGTGCCAGCTCATGGGGGGTGGGTCAGCCCCAGCATTTT. The chain has TRBV13 and TRBJ1-5; possibly TRBD1 for D (5 bases). Deletions cut 8 bases from V and 6 bases from J, with 14 bases between. This CDR3 is 13 amino acids long. Germline V gene sequence: CDR1 PRHDT, CDR2 FYEKMQ (reference sequence).

The genes are TRBV9 and TRBJ2-7; possibly TRBD2 for D (5 bases). The CDR3 has 13 amino acids. V dropped 7 bases and J dropped 3 bases, with 14 bases sitting between them. Germline CDR1 is SGDLS and CDR2 is YYNGEE. The CDR3 spells CASARGGSYEQYF. The CDR3 DNA is TGTGCCAGCGCCCGGGGTGGGAGCTACGAGCAGTACTTC.

This clone has just a few counts. Other DNA sequences in the same sample also yield this CDR3. This sequence joins TRBV30 and TRBJ2-4, with 11 positions matching TRBD2. The CDR3 is 14 residues long. The V and J ends lost 3 bases and 7 bases, in that order; junction bases with no gene match: 5. Germline V gene data show CDR1 as GTSNPN and CDR2 as SVGIG (reference sequence). The CDR3 spells CAWSPSGGWNIQYF. The DNA for the CDR3 is TGTGCCTGGAGCCCTAGCGGGGGGTGGAACATTCAGTACTTC. The complete variable domain, with remaining parts taken from reference TRBV30 and TRBJ2-4, reads SQTIHQWPATLVQPVGSPLSLECTVEGTSNPNLYWYRQAAGRGLQLLFYSVGIGQISSEVPQNLSASRPQDRQFILSSKKLLLSDSGFYLCAWSPSGGWNIQYFGAGTRLSVL.

This clone showed up just once. The gene calls are TRBV4-2 and TRBJ2-7; 10 positions agree with TRBD2. Germline trimming cut 3 bases from V and 3 bases from J; bases unmatched to any gene: 14. The CDR3 is made up of 18 amino acids. Looked up from germline, CDR1 is LGHNA and CDR2 is YNFKEQ. CDR3 residues: CASSQATSGPLPNYEQYF. CDR3 bases: TGTGCCAGCAGCCAGGCGACTAGCGGGCCACTACCTAACTACGAGCAGTACTTC.

This clone was counted between two and nine times. The chain recombines TRBV20-1 with TRBJ2-4; D is possibly TRBD2 (6 bases). Trimming shortened V by 3 bases and J by 0 bases, and 12 bases separated the two germline ends. There are 15 residues in the CDR3. Germline CDR1 DFQATT, CDR2 SNEGSKA (reference sequence). The CDR3 sequence is CSASSPGRAKNIQYF. CDR3 DNA sequence: TGCAGTGCTAGTTCCCCCGGGAGAGCCAAAAACATTCAGTACTTC.

This clone was counted only a few times. The rearrangement uses TRBV2 and TRBJ2-5, with TRBD1 as a possible D gene (5 bases). The CDR3 loop spans 13 amino acids. Between the trimmed V and J ends, which lost 7 bases and 2 bases, there was a span of 11 bases. The germline V gene encodes CDR1 SNHLY and CDR2 FYNNEI. The CDR3 sequence: CASTRGGQETQYF. CDR3 nucleotides: TGTGCCAGCACTAGGGGTGGTCAAGAGACCCAGTACTTC.

The table lists this clone with a count of one. The chain links TRBV6-2 or TRBV6-3 to TRBJ2-7; D is perhaps TRBD1 (6 bases). V lost 2 bases and J 6 bases, leaving 20 bases between the germline ends. From germline, CDR1 is MNHEY and CDR2 SVGEGT. This CDR3 region has 16 residues. The CDR3 DNA reads TGTGCCAGCAGTTACGACCGGACAGTGTGGGGGACCGAGCAGTACTTC. It yields the protein CASSYDRTVWGTEQYF.

This clone was found once. V gene TRBV28 combines with J gene TRBJ1-5; D gene ambiguous. Deletions cut 1 base from V and 1 base from J, with 5 bases between. This CDR3 spans 14 amino acids. Per the germline V gene, CDR1 is MDHEN and CDR2 is SYDVKM. The CDR3 loop reads CASSLLGSNQPQHF. Here the CDR3 DNA reads TGTGCCAGCAGTTTATTGGGCAGCAATCAGCCCCAGCATTTT.

Points on this clone: At one end the junction does not follow the germline gene, possibly because of a read error. CDR3: CASSLTPGGELFF. CDR3 DNA: TGTGCCAGCAGCCTAACACCGGGCGGGGAGCTGTTTTTT. The J gene is TRBJ2-2, the V gene TRBV7-3, with unresolved D. The CDR3 covers 13 residues. Germline CDR1 SGHTA, CDR2 FQGTGA.

The chain employs TRBV11-3 and TRBJ2-7, with 8 bases matching TRBD1. With V trimmed by 5 bases and J by 4 bases, 1 base remained unmatched. CDR1 SGHNT and CDR2 YENEEA come from the germline V gene. The CDR3 is 12 residues long. CDR3 in amino acids: CASSRQGYEQYF. The CDR3 DNA reads TGTGCCAGCAGCCGACAGGGGTACGAGCAGTACTTC.